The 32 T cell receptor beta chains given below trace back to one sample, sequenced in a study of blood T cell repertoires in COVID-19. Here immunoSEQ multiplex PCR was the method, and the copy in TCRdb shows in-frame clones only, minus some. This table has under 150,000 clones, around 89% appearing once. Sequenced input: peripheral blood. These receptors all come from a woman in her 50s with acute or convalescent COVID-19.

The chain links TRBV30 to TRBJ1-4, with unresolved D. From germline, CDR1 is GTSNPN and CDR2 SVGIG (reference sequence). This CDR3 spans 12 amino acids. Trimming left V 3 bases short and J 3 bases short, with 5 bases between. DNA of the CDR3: TGTGCCTGGAGGAGAGCTAATGAAAAACTGTTTTTT. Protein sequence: CAWRRANEKLFF.

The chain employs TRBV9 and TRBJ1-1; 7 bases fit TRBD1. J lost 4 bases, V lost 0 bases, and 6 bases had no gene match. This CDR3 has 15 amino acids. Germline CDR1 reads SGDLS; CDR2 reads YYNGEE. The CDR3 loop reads CASSVGTGVGTEAFF. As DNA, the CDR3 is TGTGCCAGCAGCGTAGGAACAGGGGTCGGCACTGAAGCTTTCTTT.

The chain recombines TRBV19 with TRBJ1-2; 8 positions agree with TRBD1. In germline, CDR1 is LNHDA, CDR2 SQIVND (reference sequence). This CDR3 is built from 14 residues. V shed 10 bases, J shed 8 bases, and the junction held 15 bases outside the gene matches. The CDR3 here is CATGAGQDWRGYTF. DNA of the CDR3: TGTGCCACCGGGGCGGGACAGGACTGGAGGGGCTACACCTTC.

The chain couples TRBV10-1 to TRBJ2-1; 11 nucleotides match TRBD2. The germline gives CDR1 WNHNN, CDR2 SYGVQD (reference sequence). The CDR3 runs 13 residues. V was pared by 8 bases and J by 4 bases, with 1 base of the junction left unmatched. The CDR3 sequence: CASGTSGYNEQFF. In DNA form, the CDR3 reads TGCGCCAGCGGGACTAGCGGATACAATGAGCAGTTCTTC.

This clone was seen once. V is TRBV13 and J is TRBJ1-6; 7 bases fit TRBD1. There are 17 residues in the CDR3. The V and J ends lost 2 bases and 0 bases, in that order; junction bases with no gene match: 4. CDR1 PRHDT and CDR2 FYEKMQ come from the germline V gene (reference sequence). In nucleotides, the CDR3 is TGTGCCAGCAGCTTACCCAGGGACAGCTCCTATAATTCACCCCTCCACTTT. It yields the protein CASSLPRDSSYNSPLHF.

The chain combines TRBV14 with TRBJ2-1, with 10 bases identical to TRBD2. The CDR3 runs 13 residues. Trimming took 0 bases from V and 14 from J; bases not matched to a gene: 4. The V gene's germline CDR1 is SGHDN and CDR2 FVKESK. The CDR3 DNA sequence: TGTGCCAGCAGCCAAGATCAGGGGACTAGCGAGTTCTTC. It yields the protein CASSQDQGTSEFF.

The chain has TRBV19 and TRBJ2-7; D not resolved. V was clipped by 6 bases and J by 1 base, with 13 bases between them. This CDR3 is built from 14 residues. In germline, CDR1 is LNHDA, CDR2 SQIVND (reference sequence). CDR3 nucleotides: TGTGCCAGTAGGAGTACCAGGCTTTCCTACGAGCAGTACTTC. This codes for CASRSTRLSYEQYF.

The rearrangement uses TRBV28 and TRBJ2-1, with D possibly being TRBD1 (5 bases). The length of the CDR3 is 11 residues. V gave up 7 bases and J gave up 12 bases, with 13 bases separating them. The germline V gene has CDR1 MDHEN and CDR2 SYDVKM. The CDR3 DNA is TGTGCCAGCAACCAGGGTCGCCCGCAGTTCTTC. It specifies CASNQGRPQFF.

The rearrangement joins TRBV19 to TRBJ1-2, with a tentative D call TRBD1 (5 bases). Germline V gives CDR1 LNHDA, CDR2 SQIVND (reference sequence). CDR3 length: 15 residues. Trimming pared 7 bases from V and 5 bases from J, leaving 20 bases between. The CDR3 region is CASTPETAHAYGYTF. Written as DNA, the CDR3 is TGTGCCAGTACCCCCGAGACAGCTCACGCATATGGCTACACCTTC.

This CDR3 is CASSQDPTGTSAGNEQFF. For the CDR3, the DNA is TGCGCCAGCAGCCAAGACCCAACCGGGACTAGCGCGGGCAATGAGCAGTTCTTC. V gene TRBV4-3 combines with J gene TRBJ2-1; 10 bases line up with TRBD2. The CDR3 has 18 residues. The V gene's germline CDR1 is LGHNA and CDR2 YSLEER. V shed 0 bases and J 6 bases; nucleotides not matched to a gene: 11.

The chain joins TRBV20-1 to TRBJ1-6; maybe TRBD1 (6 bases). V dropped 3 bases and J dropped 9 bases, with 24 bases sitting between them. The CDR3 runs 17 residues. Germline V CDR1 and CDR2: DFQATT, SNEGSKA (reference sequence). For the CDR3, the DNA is TGCAGTGCTAGTCTTTCCCGCCGGTTTCAGGGGAGTTCACCCCTCCACTTT. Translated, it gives CSASLSRRFQGSSPLHF.

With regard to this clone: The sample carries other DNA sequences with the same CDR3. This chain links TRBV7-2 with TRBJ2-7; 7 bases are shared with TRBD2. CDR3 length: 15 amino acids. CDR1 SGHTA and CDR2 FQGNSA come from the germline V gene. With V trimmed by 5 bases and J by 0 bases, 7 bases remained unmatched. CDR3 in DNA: TGTGCCAGCAGCCTCGGGGGGACCGGCTCCTACGAGCAGTACTTC. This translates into CASSLGGTGSYEQYF.

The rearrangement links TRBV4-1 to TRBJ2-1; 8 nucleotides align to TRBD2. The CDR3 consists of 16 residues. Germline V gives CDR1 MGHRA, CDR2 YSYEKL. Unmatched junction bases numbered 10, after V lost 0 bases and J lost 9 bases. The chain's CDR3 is CASSQDYGSGIGEQFF. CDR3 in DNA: TGCGCCAGCAGCCAAGATTACGGTAGCGGGATTGGTGAGCAGTTCTTC.

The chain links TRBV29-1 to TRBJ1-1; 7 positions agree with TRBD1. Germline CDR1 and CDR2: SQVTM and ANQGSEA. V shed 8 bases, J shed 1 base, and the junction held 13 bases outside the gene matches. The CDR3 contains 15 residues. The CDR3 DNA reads TGCAGCACTCGCGACAGGGAGGAGGGGAACACTGAAGCTTTCTTT. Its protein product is CSTRDREEGNTEAFF.

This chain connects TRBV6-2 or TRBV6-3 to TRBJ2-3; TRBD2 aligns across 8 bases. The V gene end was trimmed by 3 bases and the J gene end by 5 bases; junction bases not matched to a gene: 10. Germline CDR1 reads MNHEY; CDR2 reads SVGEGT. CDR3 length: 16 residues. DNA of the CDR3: TGTGCCAGCAGTTATTCTTTGCTAGCGGGTCAAGATACGCAGTATTTT. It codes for CASSYSLLAGQDTQYF.

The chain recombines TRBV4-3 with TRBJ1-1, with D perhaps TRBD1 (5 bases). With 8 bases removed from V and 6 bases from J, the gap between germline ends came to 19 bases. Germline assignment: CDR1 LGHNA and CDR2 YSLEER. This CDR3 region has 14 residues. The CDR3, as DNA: TGCGCCAGCTCTCCGTCAGGGAAGAAGCCTGAAGCTTTCTTT. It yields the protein CASSPSGKKPEAFF.

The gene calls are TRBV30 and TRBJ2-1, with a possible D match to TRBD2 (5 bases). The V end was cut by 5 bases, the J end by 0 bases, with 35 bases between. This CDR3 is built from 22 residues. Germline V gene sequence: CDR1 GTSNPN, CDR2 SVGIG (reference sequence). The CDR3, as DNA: TGTGCCTGGTCAAAAGATCGGACGGCAACTAGTACCGTCTTGAGCTCCTACAATGAGCAGTTCTTC. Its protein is CAWSKDRTATSTVLSSYNEQFF.

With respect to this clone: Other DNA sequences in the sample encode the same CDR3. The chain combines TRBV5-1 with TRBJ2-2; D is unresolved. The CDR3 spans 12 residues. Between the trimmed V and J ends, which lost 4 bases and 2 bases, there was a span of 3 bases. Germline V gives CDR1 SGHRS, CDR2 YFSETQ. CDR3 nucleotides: TGCGCCAGCAGCCCTAACACCGGGGAGCTGTTTTTT. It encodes CASSPNTGELFF. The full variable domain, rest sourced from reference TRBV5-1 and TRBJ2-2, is KAGVTQTPRYLIKTRGQQVTLSCSPISGHRSVSWYQQTPGQGLQFLFEYFSETQRNKGNFPGRFSGRQFSNSRSEMNVSTLELGDSALYLCASSPNTGELFFGEGSRLTVL.

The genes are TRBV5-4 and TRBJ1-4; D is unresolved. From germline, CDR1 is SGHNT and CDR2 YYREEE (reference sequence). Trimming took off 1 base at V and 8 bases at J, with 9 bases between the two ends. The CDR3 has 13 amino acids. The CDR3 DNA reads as TGTGCCAGCAGCTTGTTCGTCGGGGAAAAACTGTTTTTT. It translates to CASSLFVGEKLFF.

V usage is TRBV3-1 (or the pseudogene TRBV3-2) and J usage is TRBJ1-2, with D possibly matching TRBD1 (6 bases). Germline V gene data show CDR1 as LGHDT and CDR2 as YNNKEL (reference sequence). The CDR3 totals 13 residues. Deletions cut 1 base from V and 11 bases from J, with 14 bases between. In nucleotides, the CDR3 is TGTGCCAGCAGCCAAGTCAGCAGGGGCGGATACACCTTC. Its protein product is CASSQVSRGGYTF.

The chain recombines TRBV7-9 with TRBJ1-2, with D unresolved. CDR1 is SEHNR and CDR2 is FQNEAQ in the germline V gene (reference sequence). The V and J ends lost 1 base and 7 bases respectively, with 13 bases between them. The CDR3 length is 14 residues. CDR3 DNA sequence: TGTGCCAGCAGCTTAGGGACTGCCCCTATTGGCTACACCTTC. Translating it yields CASSLGTAPIGYTF.

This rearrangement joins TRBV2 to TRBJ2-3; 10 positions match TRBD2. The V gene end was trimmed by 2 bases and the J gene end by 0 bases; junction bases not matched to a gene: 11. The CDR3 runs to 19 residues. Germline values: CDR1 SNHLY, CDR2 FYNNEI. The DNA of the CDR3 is TGTGCCAGCAGTGAAAGCCCCCTGCTAGCGGGGGACAGCACAGATACGCAGTATTTT. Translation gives CASSESPLLAGDSTDTQYF.

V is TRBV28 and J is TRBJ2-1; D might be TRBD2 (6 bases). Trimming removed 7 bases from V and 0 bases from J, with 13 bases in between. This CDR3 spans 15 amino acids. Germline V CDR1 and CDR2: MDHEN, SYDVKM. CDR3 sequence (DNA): TGTGCCAGCACGGACCAGGGAGGCTCCTACAATGAGCAGTTCTTC. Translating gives CASTDQGGSYNEQFF. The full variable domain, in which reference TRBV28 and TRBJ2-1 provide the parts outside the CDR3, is DVKVTQSSRYLVKRTGEKVFLECVQDMDHENMFWYRQDPGLGLRLIYFSYDVKMKEKGDIPEGYSVSREKKERFSLILESASTNQTSMYLCASTDQGGSYNEQFFGPGTRLTVL.

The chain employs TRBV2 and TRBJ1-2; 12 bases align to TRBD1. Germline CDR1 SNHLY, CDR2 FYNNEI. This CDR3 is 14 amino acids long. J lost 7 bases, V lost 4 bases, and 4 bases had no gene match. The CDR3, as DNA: TGTGCCAGCAGTGCCCGGGACAGGGGGCCTGGCTACACCTTC. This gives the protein CASSARDRGPGYTF. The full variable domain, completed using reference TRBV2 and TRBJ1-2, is EPEVTQTPSHQVTQMGQEVILRCVPISNHLYFYWYRQILGQKVEFLVSFYNNEISEKSEIFDDQFSVERPDGSNFTLKIRSTKLEDSAMYFCASSARDRGPGYTFGSGTRLTVV.

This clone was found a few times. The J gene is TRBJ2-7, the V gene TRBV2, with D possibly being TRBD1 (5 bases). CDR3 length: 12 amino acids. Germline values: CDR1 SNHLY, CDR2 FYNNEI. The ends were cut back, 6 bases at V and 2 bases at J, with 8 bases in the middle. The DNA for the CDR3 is TGTGCCAGCAGAAGGGGCCCCTACGAGCAGTACTTC. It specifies CASRRGPYEQYF. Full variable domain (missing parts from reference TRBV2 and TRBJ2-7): EPEVTQTPSHQVTQMGQEVILRCVPISNHLYFYWYRQILGQKVEFLVSFYNNEISEKSEIFDDQFSVERPDGSNFTLKIRSTKLEDSAMYFCASRRGPYEQYFGPGTRLTVT.

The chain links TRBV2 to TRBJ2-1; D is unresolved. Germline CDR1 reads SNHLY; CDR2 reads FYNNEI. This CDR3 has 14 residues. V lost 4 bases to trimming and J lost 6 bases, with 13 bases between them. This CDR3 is CASSARSGFNEQFF. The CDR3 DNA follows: TGTGCCAGCAGTGCCCGATCAGGTTTCAATGAGCAGTTCTTC.

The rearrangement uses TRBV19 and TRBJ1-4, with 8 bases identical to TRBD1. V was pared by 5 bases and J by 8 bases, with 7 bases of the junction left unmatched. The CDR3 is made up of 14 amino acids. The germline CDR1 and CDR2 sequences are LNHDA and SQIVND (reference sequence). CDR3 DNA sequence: TGTGCCAGTAGTCCGGACAGGGTGGGGGAAAAACTGTTTTTT. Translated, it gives CASSPDRVGEKLFF.

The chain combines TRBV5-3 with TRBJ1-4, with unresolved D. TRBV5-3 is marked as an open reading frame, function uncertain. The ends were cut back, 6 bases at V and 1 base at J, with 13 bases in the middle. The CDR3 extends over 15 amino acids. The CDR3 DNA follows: TGTGCCAGAACCCCGGACTGGGGAACTAATGAAAAACTGTTTTTT. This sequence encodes CARTPDWGTNEKLFF.

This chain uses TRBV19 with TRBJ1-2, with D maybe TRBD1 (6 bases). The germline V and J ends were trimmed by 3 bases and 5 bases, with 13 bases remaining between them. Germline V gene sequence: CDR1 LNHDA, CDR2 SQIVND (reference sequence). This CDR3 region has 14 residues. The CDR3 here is CASSIGGSGYGYTF. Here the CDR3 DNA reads TGTGCCAGTAGTATTGGGGGCTCAGGATATGGCTACACCTTC.

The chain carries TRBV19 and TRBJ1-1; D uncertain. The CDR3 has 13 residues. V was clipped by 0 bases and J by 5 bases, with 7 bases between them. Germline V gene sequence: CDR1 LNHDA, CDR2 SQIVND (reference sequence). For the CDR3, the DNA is TGTGCCAGTAGTATAGATCGAGGGACTGAAGCTTTCTTT. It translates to CASSIDRGTEAFF.

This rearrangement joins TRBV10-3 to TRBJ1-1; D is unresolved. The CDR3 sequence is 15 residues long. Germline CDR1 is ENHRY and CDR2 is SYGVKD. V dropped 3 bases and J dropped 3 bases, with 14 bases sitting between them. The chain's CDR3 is CAISELGRGDTEAFF. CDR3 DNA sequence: TGTGCCATCAGTGAACTTGGTCGGGGTGACACTGAAGCTTTCTTT.

The CDR3: CASSPTGIGGYQPQHF. CDR3 DNA: TGTGCCAGCAGTCCGACAGGGATTGGTGGTTATCAGCCCCAGCATTTT. The genes are TRBV28 and TRBJ1-5; 7 positions match TRBD1. Germline CDR1 is MDHEN and CDR2 is SYDVKM. V dropped 5 bases and J dropped 5; count of bases not matched to a gene: 12. The CDR3 loop spans 16 amino acids. Complete variable domain (other parts from reference TRBV28 and TRBJ1-5): DVKVTQSSRYLVKRTGEKVFLECVQDMDHENMFWYRQDPGLGLRLIYFSYDVKMKEKGDIPEGYSVSREKKERFSLILESASTNQTSMYLCASSPTGIGGYQPQHFGDGTRLSIL.